The 25 T cell receptor beta chains in this list originate from one sample, sequenced in a study of T cell responses to AZD1222 COVID-19 vaccine. Method: immunoSEQ multiplex PCR; TCRdb's copy keeps in-frame clones and lacks some. Seen here are 110,000 to 150,000 clones, approximately 90% observed once, and the top ten hold around 3.6%. Sequencing was performed on peripheral blood, taken on day 0 of AZD1222 vaccination. The receptors originated from an adult in good health.

The chain links TRBV30 to TRBJ1-6; D is undetermined. Between the trimmed V and J ends, which lost 4 bases and 2 bases, there was a span of 6 bases. The CDR3 totals 13 residues. Looked up from germline, CDR1 is GTSNPN and CDR2 is SVGIG (reference sequence). CDR3 nucleotide sequence: TGTGCCTGGAAAAGGGCCTATAATTCACCCCTCCACTTT. Translation gives CAWKRAYNSPLHF.

The CDR3 nucleotides read TGTGCCAGCGTTCCAACCCGGGGGACAGAGAACACCGGGGAGCTGTTTTTT. Translated: CASVPTRGTENTGELFF. The J gene is TRBJ2-2, the V gene TRBV27; D perhaps matches TRBD1 (7 bases). V was cut by 8 bases and J by 1 base, with 20 bases left in between. Germline-derived CDR1 and CDR2 are MNHEY and SMNVEV (reference sequence). The CDR3 consists of 17 residues.

The chain is built from TRBV12-5 and TRBJ1-5, with 7 nucleotides matching TRBD1. V was pared by 1 base and J by 7 bases, with 4 bases of the junction left unmatched. The CDR3 spans 14 residues. CDR1 is LGHNT, CDR2 FRNRAP, per germline. The CDR3 sequence: CASGLGDSGQPQHF. The CDR3 region has the DNA TGTGCTAGTGGTTTGGGGGACAGTGGGCAGCCCCAGCATTTT.

This clone was found once. The chain combines TRBV11-2 with TRBJ1-1, with D perhaps TRBD1 (5 bases). Germline assignment: CDR1 SGHAT and CDR2 FQNNGV. This CDR3 contains 14 residues. The V end was cut by 6 bases, the J end by 1 base, with 12 bases between. The CDR3 is CASRTAGENTEAFF. Written as DNA, the CDR3 is TGTGCCAGCAGGACAGCCGGGGAGAACACTGAAGCTTTCTTT.

V and J are TRBV7-9 and TRBJ1-1; maybe TRBD1 (5 bases). The CDR3 extends over 12 amino acids. V was cut by 5 bases and J by 10 bases, with 14 bases left in between. Germline CDR1 reads SEHNR; CDR2 reads FQNEAQ (reference sequence). CDR3: CASSPGERGAFF. The DNA for the CDR3 is TGTGCCAGCAGCCCGGGTGAGAGGGGAGCTTTCTTT.

This chain uses TRBV3-1 (or the pseudogene TRBV3-2) with TRBJ2-7; D perhaps matches TRBD2 (7 bases). Germline CDR1 is LGHDT and CDR2 is YNNKEL (reference sequence). V lost 1 base and J 3 bases, leaving 13 bases between the germline ends. The CDR3 covers 15 residues. CDR3 amino acids: CASSQGPRGGYEQYF. The CDR3 bases are TGTGCCAGCAGCCAAGGCCCTAGGGGGGGCTACGAGCAGTACTTC.

This clone was recorded a few times. The chain uses TRBV15 and TRBJ1-1, with D uncertain. The CDR3 is 15 amino acids. V lost 0 bases to trimming and J lost 5 bases, with 13 bases between them. The germline V gene has CDR1 LNHNV and CDR2 YYDKDF (reference sequence). CDR3 amino acids: CATSRDRTQRTEAFF. In DNA, the CDR3 is TGTGCCACCAGCAGAGACCGGACTCAAAGGACTGAAGCTTTCTTT.

The chain links TRBV9 to TRBJ1-3, with unresolved D. CDR1 and CDR2 (germline): SGDLS, YYNGEE. Trimming stripped 0 bases from V and 0 bases from J, with 10 bases between. CDR3 length: 16 residues. The CDR3 DNA sequence: TGTGCCAGCAGCGTAGCTGGAATCCCCTCTGGAAACACCATATATTTT. Its protein product is CASSVAGIPSGNTIYF.

The V call is TRBV9, the J call TRBJ2-1; D is perhaps TRBD2 (6 bases). The CDR3 is 15 residues long. CDR1 and CDR2 (germline): SGDLS, YYNGEE. V was clipped by 4 bases and J by 8 bases, with 19 bases between them. The CDR3 loop reads CASSSRLGVLDEQFF. The CDR3 DNA reads TGTGCCAGCAGCTCTAGACTAGGGGTTTTGGATGAGCAGTTCTTC. Full variable domain (remainder filled in from reference TRBV9 and TRBJ2-1): DSGVTQTPKHLITATGQRVTLRCSPRSGDLSVYWYQQSLDQGLQFLIQYYNGEERAKGNILERFSAQQFPDLHSELNLSSLELGDSALYFCASSSRLGVLDEQFFGPGTRLTVL.

V and J are TRBV9 and TRBJ1-1; D is undetermined. V shed 2 bases and J shed 1 base, with 9 bases lying between them. This CDR3 spans 14 amino acids. Germline V gene data show CDR1 as SGDLS and CDR2 as YYNGEE. CDR3 coding DNA: TGTGCCAGCAGCGTCGGAACACCGAACACTGAAGCTTTCTTT. Translated, it gives CASSVGTPNTEAFF.

The chain is built from TRBV5-6 and TRBJ2-7; 8 bases map to TRBD1. The V gene end was trimmed by 0 bases and the J gene end by 6 bases; junction bases not matched to a gene: 5. CDR3 length: 14 amino acids. In germline, CDR1 is SGHDT, CDR2 YYEEEE. The CDR3 sequence: CASSLGSRGLEQYF. The CDR3, as DNA: TGTGCCAGCAGCTTGGGATCCAGGGGGCTCGAGCAGTACTTC.

The chain joins TRBV11-3 to TRBJ1-3; D remains ambiguous. The CDR3 covers 17 residues. CDR1 is SGHNT, CDR2 YENEEA, per germline. V was clipped by 3 bases and J by 1 base, with 16 bases between them. The CDR3, as DNA: TGTGCCAGCAGCTTGCAGCTATCCTCGGGTTCTGGAAACACCATATATTTT. It yields the protein CASSLQLSSGSGNTIYF.

This clone was seen once. This chain uses TRBV19 with TRBJ1-6, with 7 bases matching TRBD1. The CDR3 covers 15 residues. Germline V CDR1 and CDR2: LNHDA, SQIVND (reference sequence). Trimming took 3 bases from V and 6 from J; bases not matched to a gene: 5. The CDR3 DNA reads TGTGCCAGTAGTATGTCCAGGGGGTCTAATTCACCCCTCCACTTT. Protein product: CASSMSRGSNSPLHF.

The rearrangement links TRBV19 to TRBJ1-6; 9 positions match TRBD1. Germline CDR1 LNHDA, CDR2 SQIVND (reference sequence). The CDR3 sequence is 15 residues long. Losses at the gene ends were 4 bases for V and 10 bases for J; bases not matched to a gene: 8. This CDR3 is CASSTSTGGASPLHF. The CDR3 nucleotides read TGTGCCAGTAGTACCTCGACAGGGGGGGCATCACCCCTCCACTTT.

This clone occurred once. The V call is TRBV4-1, the J call TRBJ2-7; possibly TRBD2 for D (5 bases). The CDR3 is 16 residues long. Deletions cut 0 bases from V and 3 bases from J, with 15 bases between. Germline loops: CDR1 MGHRA, CDR2 YSYEKL. CDR3 in amino acids: CASSQDRRASYYEQYF. The CDR3 nucleotides read TGCGCCAGCAGCCAAGATCGGCGAGCTAGCTACTACGAGCAGTACTTC.

V is TRBV5-1 and J is TRBJ2-5; D perhaps matches TRBD2 (6 bases). The CDR3 consists of 15 residues. The ends were cut back, 0 bases at V and 0 bases at J, with 9 bases in the middle. The germline V gene has CDR1 SGHRS and CDR2 YFSETQ. The CDR3 DNA follows: TGCGCCAGCAGCTTGGCTCGGGGGTACCAAGAGACCCAGTACTTC. It codes for CASSLARGYQETQYF.

This clone has just one count. The gene calls are TRBV5-4 and TRBJ1-2; TRBD1 agrees at 8 bases. This CDR3 region has 15 residues. V trimming: 4 bases; J trimming: 8 bases; junction bases outside the gene matches: 13. The germline gives CDR1 SGHNT, CDR2 YYREEE (reference sequence). CDR3 sequence reads: CASSKEQGVTWGYTF. DNA for the CDR3: TGTGCCAGCAGCAAGGAACAGGGGGTGACTTGGGGCTACACCTTC.

This clone is a singleton in its sample. The chain links TRBV30 to TRBJ1-2; no definite D call. The CDR3 length is 14 residues. Trimming removed 0 bases from V and 5 bases from J, with 13 bases in between. Per germline, CDR1 GTSNPN and CDR2 SVGIG (reference sequence). The CDR3: CAWSVVGPNYGYTF. CDR3 DNA sequence: TGTGCCTGGAGTGTGGTAGGACCGAATTATGGCTACACCTTC. Based on the CDR3 plus reference TRBV30 and TRBJ1-2, the full variable domain is SQTIHQWPATLVQPVGSPLSLECTVEGTSNPNLYWYRQAAGRGLQLLFYSVGIGQISSEVPQNLSASRPQDRQFILSSKKLLLSDSGFYLCAWSVVGPNYGYTFGSGTRLTVV.

J is TRBJ2-3 and V is TRBV5-4, with 12 bases matching TRBD2. The germline CDR1 and CDR2 sequences are SGHNT and YYREEE (reference sequence). The CDR3 runs 16 residues. The V segment lost 1 base and the J segment 6 bases; nucleotides outside the gene matches: 6. The CDR3 nucleotides are TGTGCCAGCAGCTTGAGTCTAGCGGGGGGGTATGATACGCAGTATTTT. Its protein product is CASSLSLAGGYDTQYF.

To note about this clone: The junction does not match germline at one end; this may be a read error. This sequence joins TRBV25-1 and TRBJ2-1; TRBD1 matches 8 bases. This CDR3 has 14 residues. Germline-derived CDR1 and CDR2 are MGHDK and SYGVNS. The CDR3 nucleotides read TGTGCCAGCGGTGACAGGGGTTCCTACAATGAGCAGTTCTTC. Its translation: CASGDRGSYNEQFF.

The rearrangement joins TRBV7-3 to TRBJ2-2, with TRBD2 matching over 10 bases. Germline lookup yields CDR1 SGHTA and CDR2 FQGTGA. The ends lost 0 bases at V and 6 bases at J; junction bases unmatched: 4. The CDR3 is 16 residues long. The CDR3 nucleotides are TGTGCCAGCAGCTTAACTGAGCTAGCGGGGGCCGGGGAGCTGTTTTTT. It codes for CASSLTELAGAGELFF.

V usage is TRBV5-6 and J usage is TRBJ1-4, with D uncertain. Germline CDR1 reads SGHDT; CDR2 reads YYEEEE. Deletions cut 0 bases from V and 10 bases from J, with 10 bases between. CDR3 size: 13 residues. In DNA, the CDR3 is TGTGCCAGCAGCTTGGCCGCGTCACTAAAACTGTTTTTT. It codes for CASSLAASLKLFF.

The chain employs TRBV9 and TRBJ2-1, with 12 bases that match TRBD1. This CDR3 has 17 residues. V lost 3 bases and J lost 4; bases outside the gene matches: 8. CDR1 and CDR2 from the germline V gene are SGDLS and YYNGEE. The CDR3 loop reads CASSGPRGQGAYNEQFF. The CDR3 region has the DNA TGTGCCAGCAGCGGCCCTCGGGGACAGGGGGCGTACAATGAGCAGTTCTTC.

V gene TRBV5-8 combines with J gene TRBJ1-1; 8 bases are a match to TRBD1. V shed 4 bases and J 4 bases; nucleotides not matched to a gene: 9. Germline CDR1 is SGHTS and CDR2 is YDEGEE. The CDR3 sequence is 15 residues long. CDR3 protein: CASSRTGNRVTEAFF. CDR3 nucleotides: TGTGCCAGCAGCCGGACAGGGAATAGGGTCACTGAAGCTTTCTTT.

The chain combines TRBV12-5 with TRBJ2-1; D may be TRBD1 (7 bases). The V and J ends lost 6 bases and 7 bases respectively, with 10 bases between them. Germline V lookup: CDR1 LGHNT, CDR2 FRNRAP. CDR3 length: 12 residues. CDR3 DNA sequence: TGTGCTAGTGGGCAGGGGGGTAATGAGCAGTTCTTC. It is translated as CASGQGGNEQFF.